These 19 T cell receptor beta chains were sequenced from one sample in a study of shared clonotypes between healthy human individuals. Sequenced by immunoSEQ multiplex PCR; TCRdb stores in-frame clones only, minus some. The sample holds about 1.5 million clones, around 97% seen once. Source material: naive CD4+ T cells sorted from blood. Subset given: CD45RA+ positively selected. All receptors derive from a man aged 30 to 45 in good health.

The chain has TRBV2 and TRBJ1-1, with D possibly matching TRBD1 (6 bases). CDR3 size: 14 residues. The germline V gene encodes CDR1 SNHLY and CDR2 FYNNEI. Trimming took off 6 bases at V and 6 bases at J, with 17 bases between the two ends. Here the CDR3 DNA reads TGTGCCAGCAGCGTTCAGGGGTTTAATCCTGAAGCTTTCTTT. Its protein product is CASSVQGFNPEAFF.

The chain employs TRBV7-2 and TRBJ2-5, with D unresolved. Germline assignment: CDR1 SGHTA and CDR2 FQGNSA. The CDR3 contains 15 residues. Trimming took 3 bases from V and 5 from J, leaving 16 bases between them. The CDR3 loop reads CASSFMTHPTETQYF. In DNA, the CDR3 is TGTGCCAGCAGCTTTATGACTCATCCGACGGAGACCCAGTACTTC. Together with reference TRBV7-2 and TRBJ2-5, the CDR3 gives the full variable domain: GAGVSQSPSNKVTEKGKDVELRCDPISGHTALYWYRQSLGQGLEFLIYFQGNSAPDKSGLPSDRFSAERTGGSVSTLTIQRTQQEDSAVYLCASSFMTHPTETQYFGPGTRLLVL.

The genes are TRBV5-1 and TRBJ2-7; D may match TRBD1 or TRBD2 (6 bases each). V gave up 4 bases and J gave up 7 bases, with 18 bases separating them. The CDR3 has 14 amino acids. Germline V gene data show CDR1 as SGHRS and CDR2 as YFSETQ. The CDR3 nucleotides read TGCGCCAGCAGCCCGGAGGGGGGCCCCTTGGAGCAGTACTTC. Translation: CASSPEGGPLEQYF.

The genes are TRBV18 and TRBJ1-5; no clear D gene. The V end lost 6 bases, the J end lost 3 bases, and 15 bases lay between the germline ends. From germline, CDR1 is KGHSH and CDR2 LQKENI. This CDR3 region has 15 residues. The CDR3 loop reads CASSPAGQFNQPQHF. CDR3 bases: TGTGCCAGCTCCCCAGCTGGGCAGTTCAATCAGCCCCAGCATTTT.

On this clone: Other DNA sequences in this specimen translate into the identical CDR3. The genes are TRBV6-1 and TRBJ1-1; D ambiguous. The CDR3 has 13 amino acids. Deletions cut 2 bases from V and 0 bases from J, with 4 bases between. Germline CDR1 is MNHNS and CDR2 is SASEGT. The CDR3 loop is CASSEQLNTEAFF. CDR3 nucleotides: TGTGCCAGCAGTGAACAACTGAACACTGAAGCTTTCTTT.

This clone came up once. V and J are TRBV19 and TRBJ2-7, with TRBD2 matching 8 bases. Trimming cost V 3 bases and J 6 bases; bases outside gene matches: 10. Germline assignment: CDR1 LNHDA and CDR2 SQIVND (reference sequence). The length of the CDR3 is 15 residues. The CDR3 sequence is CASSIYVGSGTEQYF. CDR3 DNA sequence: TGTGCCAGTAGTATTTATGTTGGTAGCGGGACCGAGCAGTACTTC.

Only one count was recorded for this clone. This chain uses TRBV5-1 with TRBJ2-1, with D possibly TRBD2 on 6 matching bases. V lost 1 base, J lost 1 base, and 9 bases lay in between. CDR1 SGHRS and CDR2 YFSETQ come from the germline V gene. The CDR3 is made up of 15 amino acids. This chain's CDR3 is CASSLNAGSYNEQFF. The CDR3 DNA sequence: TGCGCCAGCAGCTTGAACGCGGGATCCTACAATGAGCAGTTCTTC.

The rearrangement links TRBV28 to TRBJ2-1; the match to TRBD2 covers 7 bases. Germline V gene data show CDR1 as MDHEN and CDR2 as SYDVKM. Trimming removed 11 bases from V and 7 bases from J; junction bases left unmatched: 5. The CDR3 has 11 amino acids. The CDR3 nucleotides are TGTGCCTGGGGGGGTCCAAATGAGCAGTTCTTC. This encodes CAWGGPNEQFF.

Regarding this clone: Possible read error: a much larger clone is one base away. This chain joins TRBV28 and TRBJ2-3; 13 positions match TRBD2. The CDR3 is 15 residues long. V was clipped by 5 bases and J by 1 base; unmatched bases: 0. Germline-derived CDR1 and CDR2 are MDHEN and SYDVKM. This chain's CDR3 is CASSGTSGGTDTQYF. DNA of the CDR3: TGTGCCAGCAGTGGGACTAGCGGGGGCACAGATACGCAGTATTTT.

This sequence joins TRBV2 and TRBJ2-3; D might be TRBD2 (5 bases). The CDR3 extends over 13 amino acids. Trimming pared 8 bases from V and 6 bases from J, leaving 15 bases between. Germline CDR1 reads SNHLY; CDR2 reads FYNNEI. The CDR3 spells CASGRNLEDTQYF. The CDR3 DNA follows: TGTGCCAGCGGGAGAAATCTAGAGGATACGCAGTATTTT.

The chain combines TRBV9 with TRBJ2-2; possibly TRBD2 for D (6 bases). Germline V CDR1 and CDR2: SGDLS, YYNGEE. This CDR3 region has 16 residues. V gave up 4 bases and J gave up 3 bases, with 16 bases separating them. CDR3 residues: CASSPWTTGDTGELFF. The DNA of the CDR3 is TGTGCCAGCAGCCCCTGGACTACCGGAGACACCGGGGAGCTGTTTTTT.

V gene TRBV7-6 combines with J gene TRBJ2-4; TRBD1 or TRBD2 may be the D gene (5 bases each). The V and J ends lost 3 bases and 0 bases respectively, with 12 bases between them. The germline V gene encodes CDR1 SGHVS and CDR2 FNYEAQ. CDR3 length: 16 amino acids. The CDR3 is CASSLGSGLAKNIQYF. The CDR3 DNA is TGTGCCAGCAGCTTGGGGTCGGGGCTAGCCAAAAACATTCAGTACTTC.

The chain carries TRBV15 and TRBJ2-6; D might be TRBD1 (6 bases). CDR1 and CDR2 (germline): LNHNV, YYDKDF (reference sequence). The CDR3 is made up of 17 amino acids. V was clipped by 5 bases and J by 0 bases, with 14 bases between them. CDR3 region: CATSEGYRASGANVLTF. As DNA, the CDR3 is TGTGCCACCAGCGAGGGATACAGGGCCTCTGGGGCCAACGTCCTGACTTTC.

V usage is TRBV9 and J usage is TRBJ1-4; 7 bases map to TRBD1. Losses at the gene ends were 3 bases for V and 8 bases for J; bases not matched to a gene: 7. This CDR3 has 14 residues. Per germline, CDR1 SGDLS and CDR2 YYNGEE. CDR3 sequence (DNA): TGTGCCAGCAGCGGACCTGGGACAGCGGAAAAACTGTTTTTT. This translates into CASSGPGTAEKLFF. Full variable domain (outside the CDR3, taken from reference TRBV9 and TRBJ1-4): DSGVTQTPKHLITATGQRVTLRCSPRSGDLSVYWYQQSLDQGLQFLIQYYNGEERAKGNILERFSAQQFPDLHSELNLSSLELGDSALYFCASSGPGTAEKLFFGSGTQLSVL.

The J gene is TRBJ1-1, the V gene TRBV5-6; 11 bases fit TRBD1. V was clipped by 3 bases and J by 3 bases; unmatched bases: 4. The CDR3 is 15 residues long. CDR1 SGHDT and CDR2 YYEEEE come from the germline V gene. CDR3 nucleotide sequence: TGTGCCAGCAGCTCGGACAGGGGGCGGGACACTGAAGCTTTCTTT. Protein sequence: CASSSDRGRDTEAFF. The full variable domain, in which reference TRBV5-6 and TRBJ1-1 provide the parts outside the CDR3, is DAGVTQSPTHLIKTRGQQVTLRCSPKSGHDTVSWYQQALGQGPQFIFQYYEEEERQRGNFPDRFSGHQFPNYSSELNVNALLLGDSALYLCASSSDRGRDTEAFFGQGTRLTVV.

CDR3 DNA: TGTGCCAGCAGTTTAGCGGGAGTCGGGTTAGATACGCAGTATTTT. Encoded protein: CASSLAGVGLDTQYF. The chain carries TRBV28 and TRBJ2-3; 7 bases are shared with TRBD2. Germline V gene data show CDR1 as MDHEN and CDR2 as SYDVKM. The length of the CDR3 is 15 residues. J was trimmed by 5 bases and V by 2 bases; bases with no gene match: 7.

The rearrangement links TRBV11-2 to TRBJ2-7; D gene uncertain. V was cut by 0 bases and J by 4 bases, with 19 bases left in between. This CDR3 has 17 residues. Germline CDR1 SGHAT, CDR2 FQNNGV. The CDR3, as DNA: TGTGCCAGCAGCTTAGATGGGCTACAGAGTCAAATATACGAGCAGTACTTC. Protein product: CASSLDGLQSQIYEQYF.

This sequence joins TRBV2 and TRBJ2-3; D remains unclear. The ends were cut back, 7 bases at V and 0 bases at J, with 8 bases in the middle. This CDR3 has 13 residues. Looked up from germline, CDR1 is SNHLY and CDR2 is FYNNEI. This CDR3 reads CASKQDSTDTQYF. As DNA, the CDR3 is TGTGCCAGCAAGCAGGACAGCACAGATACGCAGTATTTT.

The chain employs TRBV5-1 and TRBJ2-7; D possibly corresponds to TRBD2 (6 bases). The germline V gene encodes CDR1 SGHRS and CDR2 YFSETQ. V lost 5 bases to trimming and J lost 7 bases, with 16 bases between them. The CDR3 sequence is 13 residues long. The CDR3 sequence: CASSLTGVPEQYF. As DNA, the CDR3 is TGCGCCAGCAGTTTAACGGGGGTACCGGAGCAGTACTTC.